The 2 T cell receptor beta chains presented below share a single source sample, sequenced in a study of T cell repertoires in cytomegalovirus infection. Each CDR3 protein gets one entry after TCRdb re-called the reads with MiXCR. Here the sample spans 250,000 to 300,000 distinct CDR3 sequences, around 15% being singletons. Source material: CD8+ T cells from PBMCs. These receptors were obtained from a human donor in good health (CMV status not recorded). Some clones in this sample may be carry-over from other donors' samples.

This clonotype appeared many times. This rearrangement joins TRBV27 to TRBJ1-6; D is undetermined. The ends were cut back, 5 bases at V and 7 bases at J, with 6 bases in the middle. This CDR3 has 12 amino acids. Germline lookup yields CDR1 MNHEY and CDR2 SMNVEV (reference sequence). Here the CDR3 DNA reads TGTGCCAGCAGTGTAGGGAATTCACCCCTCCACTTT. It yields the protein CASSVGNSPLHF.

Concerning this clonotype: A clone one base away is much larger, so this may be a read error. The chain couples TRBV4-1 to TRBJ2-2; 9 bases fit TRBD1. V was pared by 4 bases and J by 7 bases, with 13 bases of the junction left unmatched. Germline assignment: CDR1 MGHRA and CDR2 YSYEKL. The CDR3 sequence is 17 residues long. Here the CDR3 reads CASSPNTGTGRFGELFF. CDR3 nucleotides: TGCGCCAGCAGCCCCAACACCGGGACAGGGAGATTCGGGGAGCTGTTTTTT.